The clone carrying this T cell receptor beta chain was counted ten times or more. Its antigen is unidentified. Amplification yielded TCR beta CDR3 regions, with RNA transcripts as the source. The TCR CDR3 was amplified in a first-round RT-PCR using the HTBI primer set. TCRdb itself ran the multiplex PCR reads through MiXCR, one entry per CDR3 protein. The table includes about 360,000 distinct CDR3 sequences, about a fifth detected once. This CDR3 spans 16 amino acids. V lost 0 bases and J 4 bases, leaving 16 bases between the germline ends. Germline assignment: CDR1 SGHRS and CDR2 YFSETQ. The sample belongs to a study of T cells in Graves' hyperthyroidism and ophthalmopathy. Points from the study as a whole: Most thyroid clonotypes expanded above 0.001 were also detected in blood.

Sequencing was performed on blood. This clonotype was sampled from a woman between 18 and 29 years old with Graves' hyperthyroidism. This chain uses TRBV5-1 with TRBJ1-2; no clear D gene. CDR3 DNA sequence: TGCGCCAGCAGCTTGGAGGCAGTGCAGAAAGGCTATGGCTACACCTTC. Protein sequence: CASSLEAVQKGYGYTF.